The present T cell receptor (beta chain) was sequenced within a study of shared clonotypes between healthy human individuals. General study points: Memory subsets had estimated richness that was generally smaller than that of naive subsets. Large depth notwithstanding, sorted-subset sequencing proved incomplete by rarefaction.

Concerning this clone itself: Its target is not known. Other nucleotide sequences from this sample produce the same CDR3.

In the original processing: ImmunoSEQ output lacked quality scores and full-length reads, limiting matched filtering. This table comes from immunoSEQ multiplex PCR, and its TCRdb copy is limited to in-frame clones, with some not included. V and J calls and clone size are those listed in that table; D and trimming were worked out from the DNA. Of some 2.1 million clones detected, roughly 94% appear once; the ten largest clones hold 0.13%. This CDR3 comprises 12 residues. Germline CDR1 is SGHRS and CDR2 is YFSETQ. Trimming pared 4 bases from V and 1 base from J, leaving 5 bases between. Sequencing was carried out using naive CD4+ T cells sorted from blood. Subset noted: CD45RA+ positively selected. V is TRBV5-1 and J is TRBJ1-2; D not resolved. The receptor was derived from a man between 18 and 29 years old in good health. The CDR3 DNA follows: TGCGCCAGCAGCCGAGATAACTATGGCTACACCTTC. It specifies CASSRDNYGYTF. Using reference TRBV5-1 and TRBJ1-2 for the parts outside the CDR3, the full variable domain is KAGVTQTPRYLIKTRGQQVTLSCSPISGHRSVSWYQQTPGQGLQFLFEYFSETQRNKGNFPGRFSGRQFSNSRSEMNVSTLELGDSALYLCASSRDNYGYTFGSGTRLTVV.